What follows are 9 T cell receptor beta chains derived from one specimen sequenced in a study of cytomegalovirus exposure and HLA in healthy donors. PCR amplification relied on 60 Vbeta primers (plus 13 Jbeta primers). Sequencing used immunoSEQ multiplex PCR; TCRdb keeps in-frame clones, though not all of them. The sample contains some 110,000 clones, roughly four fifths of which appear only once. Sequenced input: PBMCs. These receptors came from a man aged 30 to 39 in good health and CMV-seropositive.

The CDR3 DNA reads as TGTGCCAGCAGCCGCCAGGGATTTGGTCCCGGGGAGCTGTTTTTT. This translates into CASSRQGFGPGELFF. This chain links TRBV6-6 with TRBJ2-2, with TRBD1 as a possible D gene (5 bases). Germline lookup yields CDR1 MNHNY and CDR2 SVGAGI (reference sequence). Trimming shortened V by 6 bases and J by 6 bases, and 17 bases separated the two germline ends. CDR3 length: 15 amino acids.

V is TRBV5-1 and J is TRBJ2-1; D may be TRBD2 (6 bases). Germline CDR1 reads SGHRS; CDR2 reads YFSETQ. V lost 3 bases to trimming and J lost 4 bases, with 14 bases between them. CDR3 length: 15 residues. CDR3 DNA: TGCGCCAGCAGCTATTTACCGGGAGCATACAATGAGCAGTTCTTC. Its protein is CASSYLPGAYNEQFF.

The V gene is TRBV7-3, the J gene TRBJ1-1, with 8 bases aligning to TRBD1. CDR3 length: 14 amino acids. Trimming removed 3 bases from V and 6 bases from J; junction bases left unmatched: 6. Germline-derived CDR1 and CDR2 are SGHTA and FQGTGA. Here the CDR3 DNA reads TGTGCCAGCAGCTTCGACAGGGGATCGGCTGAAGCTTTCTTT. Protein sequence: CASSFDRGSAEAFF.

V is TRBV7-9 and J is TRBJ2-7, with 10 nucleotides matching TRBD2. J lost 4 bases, V lost 6 bases, and 9 bases had no gene match. CDR1 is SEHNR and CDR2 is FQNEAQ in the germline V gene (reference sequence). The CDR3 sequence is 15 residues long. The CDR3 reads CASRELAGTPYEQYV. The CDR3 region has the DNA TGTGCCAGCAGAGAACTAGCGGGGACGCCTTACGAGCAGTACGTC.

The rearrangement joins TRBV10-3 to TRBJ1-4, with TRBD1 matching over 9 bases. V gave up 2 bases and J gave up 6 bases; unmatched junction bases: 4. Germline V CDR1 and CDR2: ENHRY, SYGVKD. This CDR3 comprises 15 residues. The CDR3 here is CAISEATGGDEKLFF. CDR3 in DNA: TGTGCCATCAGTGAGGCGACAGGGGGGGATGAAAAACTGTTTTTT.

The chain carries TRBV19 and TRBJ1-4; no reliable D call. The V end was cut by 0 bases, the J end by 7 bases, with 15 bases between. The CDR3 runs 16 residues. CDR1 and CDR2 (germline): LNHDA, SQIVND (reference sequence). The CDR3: CASSIELTGEGEKLFF. The CDR3 region has the DNA TGTGCCAGTAGTATAGAGTTAACCGGGGAAGGTGAAAAACTGTTTTTT.

This chain connects TRBV6-1 to TRBJ2-5, with D perhaps matching TRBD2 (5 bases). V gave up 6 bases and J gave up 11 bases, with 16 bases separating them. CDR3 length equals 12 residues. CDR1 is MNHNS, CDR2 SASEGT, per germline. The CDR3 DNA reads as TGTGCCAGCAGCCCTAGCTACCGGGAACAGTACTTC. Amino acids: CASSPSYREQYF.

This clone was recorded a few times. The chain carries TRBV7-8 and TRBJ2-7, with a weak D call TRBD2 (5 bases). Trimming took 5 bases from V and 5 from J, leaving 16 bases between them. The germline gives CDR1 SGHVS, CDR2 FQNEAQ. This CDR3 is built from 14 residues. The CDR3 is CASSRQTAGNEQYV. The CDR3 coding sequence is TGTGCCAGCAGCCGCCAGACTGCGGGCAACGAGCAGTACGTC.

This CDR3 reads CASSPRVTNYGYTF. In DNA, the CDR3 is TGTGCCAGCAGTCCCAGGGTAACTAACTATGGCTACACCTTC. V usage is TRBV6-1 and J usage is TRBJ1-2, with D possibly matching TRBD1 (5 bases). The CDR3 totals 14 residues. V lost 5 bases, J lost 0 bases, and 10 bases lay in between. Per germline, CDR1 MNHNS and CDR2 SASEGT.